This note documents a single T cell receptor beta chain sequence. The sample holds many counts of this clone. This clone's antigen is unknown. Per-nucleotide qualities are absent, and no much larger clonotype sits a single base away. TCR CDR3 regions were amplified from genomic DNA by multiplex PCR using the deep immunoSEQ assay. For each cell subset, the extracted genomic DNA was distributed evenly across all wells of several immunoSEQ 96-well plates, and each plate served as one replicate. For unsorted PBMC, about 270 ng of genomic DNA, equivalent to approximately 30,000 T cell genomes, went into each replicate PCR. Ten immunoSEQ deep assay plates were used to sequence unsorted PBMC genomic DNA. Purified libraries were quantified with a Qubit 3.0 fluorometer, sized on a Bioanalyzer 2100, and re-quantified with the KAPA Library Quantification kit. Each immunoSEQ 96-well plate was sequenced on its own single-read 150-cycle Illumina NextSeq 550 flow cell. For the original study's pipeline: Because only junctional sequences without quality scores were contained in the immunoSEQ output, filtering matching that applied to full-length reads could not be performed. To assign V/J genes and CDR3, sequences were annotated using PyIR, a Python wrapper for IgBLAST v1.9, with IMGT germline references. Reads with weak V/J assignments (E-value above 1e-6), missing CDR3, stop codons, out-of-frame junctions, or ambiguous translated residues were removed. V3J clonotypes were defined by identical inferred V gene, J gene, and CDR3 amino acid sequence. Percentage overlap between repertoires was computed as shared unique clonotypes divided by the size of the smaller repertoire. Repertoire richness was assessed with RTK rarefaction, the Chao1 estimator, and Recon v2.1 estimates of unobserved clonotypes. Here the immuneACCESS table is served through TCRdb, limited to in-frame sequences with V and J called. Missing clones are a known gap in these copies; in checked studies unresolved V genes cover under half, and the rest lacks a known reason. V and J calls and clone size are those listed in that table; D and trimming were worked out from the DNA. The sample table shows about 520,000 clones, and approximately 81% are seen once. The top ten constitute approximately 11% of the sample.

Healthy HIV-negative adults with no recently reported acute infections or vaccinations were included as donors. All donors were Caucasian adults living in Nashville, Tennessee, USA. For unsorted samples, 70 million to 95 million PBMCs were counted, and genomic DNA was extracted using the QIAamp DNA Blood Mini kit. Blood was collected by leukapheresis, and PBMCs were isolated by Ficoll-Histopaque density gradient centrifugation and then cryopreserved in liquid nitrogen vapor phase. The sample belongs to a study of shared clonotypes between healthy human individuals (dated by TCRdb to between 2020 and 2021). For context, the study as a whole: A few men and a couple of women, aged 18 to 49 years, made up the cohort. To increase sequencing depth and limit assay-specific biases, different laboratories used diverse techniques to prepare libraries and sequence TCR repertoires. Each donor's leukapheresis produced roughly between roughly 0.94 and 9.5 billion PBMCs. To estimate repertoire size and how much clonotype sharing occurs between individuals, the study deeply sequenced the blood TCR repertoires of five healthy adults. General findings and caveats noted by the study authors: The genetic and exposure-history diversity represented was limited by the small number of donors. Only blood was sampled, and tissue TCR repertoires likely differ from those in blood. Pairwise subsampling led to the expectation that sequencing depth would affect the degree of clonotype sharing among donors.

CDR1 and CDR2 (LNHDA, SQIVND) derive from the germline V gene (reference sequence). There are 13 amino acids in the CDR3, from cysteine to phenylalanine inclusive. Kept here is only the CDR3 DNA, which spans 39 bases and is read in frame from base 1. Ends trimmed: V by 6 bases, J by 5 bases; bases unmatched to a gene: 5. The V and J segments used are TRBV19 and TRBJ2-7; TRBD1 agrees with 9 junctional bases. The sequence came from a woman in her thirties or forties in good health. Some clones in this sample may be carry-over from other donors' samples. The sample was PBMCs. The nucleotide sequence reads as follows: TGTGCCAGTAGCCGGGACAGGGTCAACGAGCAGTACTTC. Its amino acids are CASSRDRVNEQYF.